This T cell receptor (beta chain) derives from a study of T cells after yellow fever vaccination. General study points: After the booster, 95% to 98% of CD4 and 75% to 90% of CD8 primary-response clones were re-detected.

A 5'RACE template-switching step, the method used to make TCR cDNA, added a universal primer site and UMIs. TCRdb re-analysed the 5' RACE reads in MiXCR, keeping a single row per CDR3 protein. The repertoire includes hundreds of thousands of distinct CDR3 sequences, roughly 9.4% of them detected once, and more than 15% sits in the top ten. Note on this clonotype: Its target is not known.

The germline V gene has CDR1 SGDLS and CDR2 YYNGEE. V was clipped by 4 bases and J by 11 bases, with 24 bases between them. CDR3 length: 15 amino acids. Specimen: PBMCs, collected on the day of the first yellow fever vaccination. This chain connects TRBV9 to TRBJ1-1; maybe TRBD1 (6 bases). The sequence derives from a man aged 18 to 29 who received the YFV17D yellow fever vaccine. The CDR3 sequence is CASSSPLTGQDDAFF. As DNA, the CDR3 is TGTGCCAGCAGCTCTCCCTTGACAGGCCAGGATGACGCTTTCTTT. Variable domain in full (rest from reference TRBV9 and TRBJ1-1): DSGVTQTPKHLITATGQRVTLRCSPRSGDLSVYWYQQSLDQGLQFLIQYYNGEERAKGNILERFSAQQFPDLHSELNLSSLELGDSALYFCASSSPLTGQDDAFFGQGTRLTVV.